Given below is one TCR beta chain in context. Its specific antigen is unknown. Qualities for individual bases were not recorded, and no much larger clone is one base off. This sample stems from a study of blood T cell repertoires in COVID-19 (dated by TCRdb to about 2020). Looking at the study overall: Samples covering the acute and convalescent phases of COVID-19 were provided by collaborators in the United States, Italy and Spain. The repertoires were released in a freely available public database meant as a resource for research on the immune response to SARS-CoV-2. Samples were obtained from the ongoing ImmuneRACE study (first 160 participants) and from some 1,200 subjects provided by 6 global collaborators. The prospective study material was composed of cDNA or gDNA derived from T cells, B-cell-depleted T cells, or PBMCs. Deeply sampled blood TCRbeta repertoires from subjects exposed to, actively infected with, or recovered from COVID-19 were included in the dataset. Nearly every sample came with metadata listing a de-identified subject ID, COVID-19 status, age in years and sex. Where available, HLA class I and class II types were taken from metadata supplied by the sample provider and were not determined by assay-based typing. Broader findings and caveats from the paper: Clinical and demographic metadata were provided uncurated, with the amount varying by source and participant.

Each collaborating institution followed its own protocols to collect whole blood in K2EDTA tubes. Collaborator samples were shipped for TCRbeta analysis as frozen whole blood, isolated PBMCs, or DNA extracted from either sample type. The CDR3 has 17 amino acids, counting the end cysteine and phenylalanine. Of all the DNA, just the CDR3 is kept, 51 bases in frame from base 1. Here V drops 4 bases and J drops 5 bases, and the junction holds 6 bases not matched to any gene. For CDR1 and CDR2, the germline V gene lists SGHTA and FQGNSA. The immunoSEQ Assay, a bias-controlled multiplex PCR, was used to amplify TCRbeta CDR3 regions from genomic DNA. Under the source paper's analysis protocol: Nucleated cell counts per sample were estimated from amplification of reference gene primers within the assay. Sequence reads were collapsed and filtered to measure the absolute abundance of every unique TCRbeta CDR3 rearrangement. For each sample, productive Simpson clonality was calculated as the square root of Simpson's diversity index over productive rearrangements. Held by TCRdb, this immuneACCESS table contains in-frame sequences only and omits some clones. Under half of the omission traces to an unresolved V gene where checked; the cause of the rest is unknown. That table is the source of V, J and clone size, and D and trimming were worked out from the DNA. A total of 95,000 to 150,000 clones appear in this sample, 85% of them only once. 9.5% to 13% of the sample is in the top ten clones.

The source material was peripheral blood. The chain is assembled from TRBV7-2 and TRBJ2-2; TRBD2 matches 14 bases in the middle. The clonotype originates from an older man with acute or convalescent COVID-19. The DNA is as follows: TGTGCCAGCAGCTCCTCAGGACTAGCGGGAGGAACCGGGGAGCTGTTTTTT. This is translated as CASSSSGLAGGTGELFF. Supplemented by the reference TRBV7-2 and TRBJ2-2 proteins around the CDR3, the complete variable domain is GAGVSQSPSNKVTEKGKDVELRCDPISGHTALYWYRQSLGQGLEFLIYFQGNSAPDKSGLPSDRFSAERTGGSVSTLTIQRTQQEDSAVYLCASSSSGLAGGTGELFFGEGSRLTVL.